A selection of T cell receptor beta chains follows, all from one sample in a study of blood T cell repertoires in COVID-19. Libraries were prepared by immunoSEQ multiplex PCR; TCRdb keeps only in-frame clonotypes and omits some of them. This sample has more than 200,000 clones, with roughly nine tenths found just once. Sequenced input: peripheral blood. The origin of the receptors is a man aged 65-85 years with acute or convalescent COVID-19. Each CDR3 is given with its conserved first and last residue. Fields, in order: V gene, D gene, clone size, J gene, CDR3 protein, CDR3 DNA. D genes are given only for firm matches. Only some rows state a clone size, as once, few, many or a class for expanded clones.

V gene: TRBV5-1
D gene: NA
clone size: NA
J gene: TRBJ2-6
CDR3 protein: CASSLLPRGRVAGANVLTF
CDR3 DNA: TGCGCCAGCAGCTTGCTACCGAGAGGCAGGGTGGCTGGGGCCAACGTCCTGACTTTC

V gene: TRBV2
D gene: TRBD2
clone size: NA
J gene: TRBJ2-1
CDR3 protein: CASSDPGRGSYNEQFF
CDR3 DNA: TGTGCCAGCAGTGACCCCGGGAGGGGTTCCTACAATGAGCAGTTCTTC

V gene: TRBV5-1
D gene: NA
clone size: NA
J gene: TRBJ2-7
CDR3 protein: CASSPTELGYEQYF
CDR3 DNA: TGCGCCAGCAGCCCGACTGAGTTGGGTTACGAGCAGTACTTC

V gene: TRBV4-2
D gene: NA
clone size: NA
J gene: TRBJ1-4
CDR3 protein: CASSQAGPRGEKLFF
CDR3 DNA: TGTGCCAGCAGCCAAGCGGGCCCCAGGGGTGAAAAACTGTTTTTT

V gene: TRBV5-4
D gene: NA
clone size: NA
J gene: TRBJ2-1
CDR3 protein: CASSLSGGQTEQFF
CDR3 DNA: TGTGCCAGCAGCTTATCAGGGGGGCAAACTGAGCAGTTCTTC

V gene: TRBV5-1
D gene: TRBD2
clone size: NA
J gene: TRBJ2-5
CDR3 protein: CASRHRTSGISETQYF
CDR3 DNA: TGCGCCAGCAGACACAGGACTAGCGGGATTAGCGAGACCCAGTACTTC

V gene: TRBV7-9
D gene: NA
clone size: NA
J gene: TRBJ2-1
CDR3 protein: CASSFSGSSYNEQFF
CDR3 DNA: TGTGCCAGCAGCTTTAGCGGTAGCTCCTACAATGAGCAGTTCTTC

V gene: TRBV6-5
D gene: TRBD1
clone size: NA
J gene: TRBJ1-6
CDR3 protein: CASSLTTGQQSPLHF
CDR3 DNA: TGTGCCAGCAGTTTGACGACAGGGCAACAATCACCCCTCCACTTT

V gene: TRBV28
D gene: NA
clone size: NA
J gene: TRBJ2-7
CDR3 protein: CASSFVSGDEQYF
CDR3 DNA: TGTGCCAGCAGTTTCGTTTCAGGGGACGAGCAGTACTTC

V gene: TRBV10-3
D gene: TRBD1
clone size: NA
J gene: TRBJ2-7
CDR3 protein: CAISEKGAGYEQYF
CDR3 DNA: TGTGCCATCAGTGAGAAGGGGGCCGGTTACGAGCAGTACTTC

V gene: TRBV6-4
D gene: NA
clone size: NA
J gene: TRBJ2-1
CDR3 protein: CASSGKGGTAYNEQFF
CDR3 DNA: TGTGCCAGCAGTGGTAAAGGCGGGACTGCCTACAATGAGCAGTTCTTC

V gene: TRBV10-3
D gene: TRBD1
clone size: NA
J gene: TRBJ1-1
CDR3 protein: CAISEGGQGAFF
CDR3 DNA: TGTGCCATCAGTGAAGGGGGACAGGGAGCTTTCTTT

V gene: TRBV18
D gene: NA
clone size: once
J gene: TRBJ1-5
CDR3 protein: CASSPRQGQPQHF
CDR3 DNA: TGTGCCAGCTCACCACGTCAGGGGCAGCCCCAGCATTTT

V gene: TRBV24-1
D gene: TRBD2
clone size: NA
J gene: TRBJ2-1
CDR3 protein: CATSDPGLAGLYNEQFF
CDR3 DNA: TGTGCCACCAGTGACCCGGGACTAGCGGGGCTATACAATGAGCAGTTCTTC

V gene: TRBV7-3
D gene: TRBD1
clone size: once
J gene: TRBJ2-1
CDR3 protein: CASSGTGGTSEQFF
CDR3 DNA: TGTGCCAGCAGCGGCACAGGGGGCACGAGTGAGCAGTTCTTC

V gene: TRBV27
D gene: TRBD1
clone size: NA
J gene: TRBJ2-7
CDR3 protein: CASRGDRTSYEQYF
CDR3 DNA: TGTGCCAGCAGGGGGGACAGGACCTCCTACGAGCAGTACTTC

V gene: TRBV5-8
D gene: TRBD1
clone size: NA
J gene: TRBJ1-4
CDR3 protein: CASSLGPTGGNEKLFF
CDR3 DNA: TGTGCCAGCAGCTTGGGCCCGACAGGGGGCAATGAAAAACTGTTTTTT

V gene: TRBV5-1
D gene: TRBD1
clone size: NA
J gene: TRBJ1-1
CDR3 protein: CASSLVWVRGRGKNTEAFF
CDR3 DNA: TGCGCCAGCAGCTTGGTATGGGTCAGGGGGCGCGGGAAAAACACTGAAGCTTTCTTT

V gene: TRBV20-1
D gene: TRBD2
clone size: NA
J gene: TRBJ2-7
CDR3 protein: CSASRLAEGGEQYF
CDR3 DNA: TGCAGTGCTAGTCGGCTAGCGGAAGGCGGGGAGCAGTACTTC

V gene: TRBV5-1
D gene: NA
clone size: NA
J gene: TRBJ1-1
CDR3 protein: CASSLAGAANTEAFF
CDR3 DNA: TGCGCCAGCAGCTTGGCAGGGGCGGCGAACACTGAAGCTTTCTTT

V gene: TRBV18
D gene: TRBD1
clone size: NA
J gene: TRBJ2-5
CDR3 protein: CASSRDSQETQYF
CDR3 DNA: TGTGCCAGCTCACGGGACAGCCAAGAGACCCAGTACTTC